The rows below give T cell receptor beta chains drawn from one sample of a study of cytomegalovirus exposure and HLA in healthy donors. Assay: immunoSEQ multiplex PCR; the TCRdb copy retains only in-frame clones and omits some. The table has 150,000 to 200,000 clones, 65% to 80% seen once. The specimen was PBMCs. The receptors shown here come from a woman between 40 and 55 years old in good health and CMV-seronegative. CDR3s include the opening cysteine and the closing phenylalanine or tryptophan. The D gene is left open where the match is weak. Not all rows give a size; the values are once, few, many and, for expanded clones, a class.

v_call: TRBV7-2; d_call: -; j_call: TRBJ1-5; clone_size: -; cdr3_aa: CASSLDGGGNQPQHF
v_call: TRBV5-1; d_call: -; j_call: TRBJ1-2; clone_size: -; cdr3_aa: CASSLARGGGYTF
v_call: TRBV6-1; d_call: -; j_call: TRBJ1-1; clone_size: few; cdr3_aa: CASSEPRGAKPFF
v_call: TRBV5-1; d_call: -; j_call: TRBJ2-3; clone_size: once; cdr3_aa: CASFTGGGTDTQYF
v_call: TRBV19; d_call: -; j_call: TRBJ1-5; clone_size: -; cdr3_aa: CASSIYREGQPQHF
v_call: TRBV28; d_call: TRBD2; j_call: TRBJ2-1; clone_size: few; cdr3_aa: CAGPGSGRWGNEQFF
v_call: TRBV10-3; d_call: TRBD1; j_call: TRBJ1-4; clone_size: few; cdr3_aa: CAISPGTGGEKLFF
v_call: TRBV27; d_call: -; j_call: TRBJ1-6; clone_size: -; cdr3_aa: CATGSGGLNSPLHF
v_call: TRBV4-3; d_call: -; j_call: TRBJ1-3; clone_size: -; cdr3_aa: CASSRFAGQGNTIYF
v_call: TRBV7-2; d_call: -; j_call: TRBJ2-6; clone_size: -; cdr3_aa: CASSLDRTLSGANVLTF
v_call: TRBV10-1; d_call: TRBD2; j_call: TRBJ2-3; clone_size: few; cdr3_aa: CASRCHCGGRATDTQYF
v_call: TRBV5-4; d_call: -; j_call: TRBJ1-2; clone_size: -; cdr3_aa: CASSLEWELGNYGYTF
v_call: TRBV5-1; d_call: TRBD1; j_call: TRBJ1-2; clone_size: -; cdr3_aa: CASSGGQNYGYTF
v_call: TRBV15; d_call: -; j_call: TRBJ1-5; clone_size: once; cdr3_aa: CATSRVDSGQPQHF
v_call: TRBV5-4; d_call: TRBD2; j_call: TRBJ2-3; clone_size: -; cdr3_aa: CASSTLAGGQDTQYF
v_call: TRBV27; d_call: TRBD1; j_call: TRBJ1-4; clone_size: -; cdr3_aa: CASGTGGNNEKLFF
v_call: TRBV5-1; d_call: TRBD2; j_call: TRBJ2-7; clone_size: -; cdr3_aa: CASSNGTSGSWEQYF
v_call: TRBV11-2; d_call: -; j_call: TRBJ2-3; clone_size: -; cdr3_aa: CASSLGSGSLGTQYF
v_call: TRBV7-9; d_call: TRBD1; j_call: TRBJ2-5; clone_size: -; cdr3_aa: CASSWDRASQETQYF
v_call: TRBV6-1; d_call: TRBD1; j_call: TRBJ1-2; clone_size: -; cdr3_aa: CASRTDVDRGVGYTF
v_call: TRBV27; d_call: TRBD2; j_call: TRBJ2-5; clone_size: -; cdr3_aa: CASSRLAGGIETQYF
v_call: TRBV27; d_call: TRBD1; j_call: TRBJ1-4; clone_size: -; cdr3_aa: CASSSLDRVNEKLFF
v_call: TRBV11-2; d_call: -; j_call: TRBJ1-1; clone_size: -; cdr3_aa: CASSAGRRGNTEAFF
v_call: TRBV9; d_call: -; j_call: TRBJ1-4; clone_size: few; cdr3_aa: CASSVDWGVDEKLFF
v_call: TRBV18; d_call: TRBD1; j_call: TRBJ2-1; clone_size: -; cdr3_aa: CASSPEGASYNEQFF
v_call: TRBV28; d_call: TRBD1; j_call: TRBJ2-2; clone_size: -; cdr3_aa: CASGWRTGTGELFF
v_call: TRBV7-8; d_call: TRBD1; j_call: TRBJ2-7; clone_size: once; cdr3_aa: CASSLGVSGTGGEQYF